These 25 T cell receptor beta chains came from one sample sequenced in a study of metastatic and nonmetastatic thyroid tumors. With MiXCR, TCRdb called clones anew from the PCR reads. The sample shows approximately 35,000 clones, under 40% of them seen only once. No patient had received any treatment before thyroid surgery. Sequencing used tumor tissue. These receptors originate from a female donor with papillary thyroid cancer or a benign thyroid nodule (not recorded which). Some clones in this sample may be carry-over from other donors' samples.

The gene calls are TRBV5-1 and TRBJ2-3, with D maybe TRBD2 (6 bases). The germline V gene has CDR1 SGHRS and CDR2 YFSETQ. The CDR3 contains 16 residues. V shed 4 bases and J shed 1 base, with 16 bases lying between them. In nucleotides, the CDR3 is TGCGCCAGCAGCCCGGCGTCGGGAGCCCGCACAGATACGCAGTATTTT. This sequence encodes CASSPASGARTDTQYF.

This clone came up a few times. This chain uses TRBV28 with TRBJ2-3, with D perhaps matching TRBD2 (6 bases). Between the trimmed V and J ends, which lost 8 bases and 0 bases, there was a span of 12 bases. CDR1 MDHEN and CDR2 SYDVKM come from the germline V gene. The CDR3 is made up of 14 amino acids. As DNA, the CDR3 is TGTGCCAGCTCGTTGGGGGGTAGCACAGATACGCAGTATTTT. Protein: CASSLGGSTDTQYF.

The CDR3 reads CASSYGGGWRTGELFF. The CDR3, as DNA: TGTGCCAGCAGTTACGGGGGGGGCTGGAGAACCGGGGAGCTGTTTTTT. The chain recombines TRBV6-2 or TRBV6-3 with TRBJ2-2; tentatively, D is TRBD2 (7 bases). The V gene lost 2 bases and the J gene lost 5 bases, with 15 bases spanning the gap. Germline V gene data show CDR1 as MNHEY and CDR2 as SVGEGT. The CDR3 sequence is 16 residues long.

This clone has a handful of counts. V and J are TRBV10-3 and TRBJ1-5, with a possible D match to TRBD1 (6 bases). V dropped 10 bases and J dropped 1 base, with 17 bases sitting between them. This CDR3 region has 15 residues. Germline V gene data show CDR1 as ENHRY and CDR2 as SYGVKD. CDR3 DNA: TGTGCCAGCAAAACCGAGGGGGACAGCAATCAGCCCCAGCATTTT. This sequence encodes CASKTEGDSNQPQHF.

This clone was seen a few times. The J gene is TRBJ2-7, the V gene TRBV24-1; no reliable D call. This CDR3 comprises 13 residues. With 1 base removed from V and 5 bases from J, the gap between germline ends came to 8 bases. Per the germline V gene, CDR1 is KGHDR and CDR2 is SFDVKD. CDR3 bases: TGTGCCACCAGTGATTTAACTCAACACGAGCAGTACTTC. Translation gives CATSDLTQHEQYF.

This clone appeared once. The chain is built from TRBV20-1 and TRBJ2-7, with D tentatively TRBD1 (5 bases). Germline V gene lookup returns CDR1 DFQATT and CDR2 SNEGSKA (reference sequence). V shed 1 base and J shed 2 bases, with 12 bases lying between them. The CDR3 runs 14 residues. CDR3 amino acids: CSARVGQGAYEQYF. In DNA, the CDR3 is TGCAGTGCTAGAGTGGGGCAGGGTGCCTACGAGCAGTACTTC.

This clone came up a few times. The V call is TRBV24-1, the J call TRBJ2-1; D could derive from TRBD1 or TRBD2 (6 bases each). Per the germline V gene, CDR1 is KGHDR and CDR2 is SFDVKD. The CDR3 covers 16 residues. Between the trimmed V and J ends, which lost 4 bases and 5 bases, there was a span of 17 bases. The CDR3 here is CATSDRVGGGDNEQFF. The CDR3 nucleotides read TGTGCCACCAGTGACCGCGTCGGGGGCGGTGACAATGAGCAGTTCTTC.

This clone came up a few times. The gene calls are TRBV19 and TRBJ2-6; D call uncertain. CDR1 and CDR2 from the germline V gene are LNHDA and SQIVND (reference sequence). V was trimmed by 5 bases and J by 0 bases, leaving 8 bases between them. CDR3 length: 15 residues. The CDR3 bases are TGTGCCAGTAGTGGCAAGAACTCTGGGGCCAACGTCCTGACTTTC. Translation: CASSGKNSGANVLTF. Full variable domain (outside the CDR3, taken from reference TRBV19 and TRBJ2-6): DGGITQSPKYLFRKEGQNVTLSCEQNLNHDAMYWYRQDPGQGLRLIYYSQIVNDFQKGDIAEGYSVSREKKESFPLTVTSAQKNPTAFYLCASSGKNSGANVLTFGAGSRLTVL.

This clone was seen a few times. The chain uses TRBV4-3 and TRBJ1-2; 8 nucleotides align to TRBD1. There are 16 residues in the CDR3. CDR1 and CDR2 (germline): LGHNA, YSLEER. With V trimmed by 1 base and J by 0 bases, 4 bases remained unmatched. CDR3 nucleotides: TGCGCCAGCAGCCAAGGAGCACAGGGGGCTAACTATGGCTACACCTTC. Translating it yields CASSQGAQGANYGYTF.

The genes are TRBV12-3 or TRBV12-4 and TRBJ2-2; 10 nucleotides align to TRBD1. Unmatched junction bases numbered 2, after V lost 6 bases and J lost 4 bases. The CDR3 runs 14 residues. As DNA, the CDR3 is TGTGCCAGCAGGGGACAGGGGAGCACCGGGGAGCTGTTTTTT. Translation: CASRGQGSTGELFF.

V usage is TRBV6-1 and J usage is TRBJ2-7; D is unclear. The V and J ends lost 0 bases and 7 bases respectively, with 19 bases between them. Germline V gives CDR1 MNHNS, CDR2 SASEGT. The CDR3 is 16 amino acids. The CDR3 sequence is CASSEATIGRFGEQYF. CDR3 bases: TGTGCCAGCAGTGAAGCAACGATAGGACGGTTTGGGGAGCAGTACTTC.

This clone has just one count. V gene TRBV7-6 combines with J gene TRBJ2-5; 13 bases are a match to TRBD2. Unmatched junction bases numbered 8, after V lost 4 bases and J lost 6 bases. Per the germline V gene, CDR1 is SGHVS and CDR2 is FNYEAQ. The CDR3 sequence is 16 residues long. The CDR3 nucleotides are TGTGCCAGCAGCTACCGGACTAGCGGGAGCATGAAGACCCAGTACTTC. Amino acid sequence: CASSYRTSGSMKTQYF.

The CDR3 DNA is TGTGCCAGCAGCTTAGTGTCAGGGGGCAGTGGCTACACCTTC. Residues: CASSLVSGGSGYTF. This rearrangement joins TRBV7-2 to TRBJ1-2, with TRBD1 matching over 8 bases. CDR1 is SGHTA, CDR2 FQGNSA, per germline. After removal of 1 base from V and 7 bases from J, the junction contained 5 bases not matched to a gene. CDR3 size: 14 residues.

V usage is TRBV27 and J usage is TRBJ1-1, with D tentatively TRBD1 (6 bases). CDR3 size: 13 residues. V lost 2 bases, J lost 4 bases, and 8 bases lay in between. Germline values: CDR1 MNHEY, CDR2 SMNVEV (reference sequence). Here the CDR3 DNA reads TGTGCCAGCAGTTTAACAGGGTCCACTGAAGCTTTCTTT. Protein sequence: CASSLTGSTEAFF.

V and J are TRBV5-8 and TRBJ2-4; D is perhaps TRBD1 or TRBD2 (5 bases each). Germline assignment: CDR1 SGHTS and CDR2 YDEGEE. V lost 0 bases, J lost 8 bases, and 12 bases lay in between. CDR3 length equals 14 residues. DNA of the CDR3: TGTGCCAGCAGCTTGGACCCGGGGCAAGACATTCAGTACTTC. Its translation is CASSLDPGQDIQYF.

The gene calls are TRBV7-9 and TRBJ1-4, with D possibly TRBD1 on 5 matching bases. V lost 5 bases to trimming and J lost 8 bases, with 9 bases between them. CDR1 and CDR2 from the germline V gene are SEHNR and FQNEAQ (reference sequence). The CDR3 totals 12 residues. This chain's CDR3 is CASSLRTEKLFF. CDR3 bases: TGTGCCAGCAGCCTAAGGACAGAAAAACTGTTTTTT.

This clone was counted between two and nine times. The rearrangement uses TRBV6-2 or TRBV6-3 and TRBJ2-1; D may be TRBD1 or TRBD2 (6 bases each). Germline CDR1 is MNHEY and CDR2 is SVGEGT. CDR3 length equals 16 residues. Trimming took off 6 bases at V and 1 base at J, with 16 bases between the two ends. The CDR3 nucleotides are TGTGCCAGCAGGAGGGGGTTGGGAGGATCCTACAATGAGCAGTTCTTC. It specifies CASRRGLGGSYNEQFF.

The V and J genes are TRBV11-1 and TRBJ2-1; 7 bases line up with TRBD1. J lost 0 bases, V lost 5 bases, and 4 bases had no gene match. The germline V gene encodes CDR1 SGHAT and CDR2 FQDESV (reference sequence). CDR3 length: 15 residues. The CDR3 loop is CASSTPGGSYNEQFF. The CDR3 DNA sequence: TGTGCCAGCAGCACCCCAGGGGGCTCCTACAATGAGCAGTTCTTC.

This chain links TRBV20-1 with TRBJ2-3; 9 bases match TRBD2. The germline V gene encodes CDR1 DFQATT and CDR2 SNEGSKA (reference sequence). With V trimmed by 3 bases and J by 2 bases, 9 bases remained unmatched. This CDR3 has 16 residues. CDR3 amino acids: CSASGAGGRLTDTQYF. For the CDR3, the DNA is TGCAGTGCTAGCGGAGCGGGAGGCCGCCTCACAGATACGCAGTATTTT.

This clone came up a few times. The chain is built from TRBV27 and TRBJ2-7; D may be TRBD1 (5 bases). The CDR3 has 13 residues. V was cut by 3 bases and J by 5 bases, with 11 bases left in between. The germline CDR1 and CDR2 sequences are MNHEY and SMNVEV (reference sequence). The CDR3 DNA sequence: TGTGCCAGCAGTTTTAGGCAGGGTGACGAGCAGTACTTC. Its protein product is CASSFRQGDEQYF.

This clone was counted at least ten times. The V gene is TRBV19, the J gene TRBJ2-7, with D hard to call. Looked up from germline, CDR1 is LNHDA and CDR2 is SQIVND (reference sequence). Trimming shortened V by 3 bases and J by 1 base, and 13 bases separated the two germline ends. The CDR3 runs to 15 residues. Written as DNA, the CDR3 is TGTGCCAGTAGTATTGGTCCAGGAATATCCTACGAGCAGTACTTC. Translated, it gives CASSIGPGISYEQYF.

This clone has a single count. The V gene is TRBV5-1, the J gene TRBJ1-4, with 8 bases lining up with TRBD1. CDR1 is SGHRS and CDR2 is YFSETQ in the germline V gene. CDR3 size: 14 residues. Trimming at V came to 3 bases and at J to 8 bases, leaving 6 bases not matched to a gene. This CDR3 reads CASSSTGGREKLFF. The CDR3 DNA sequence: TGCGCCAGCAGCTCAACAGGGGGAAGAGAAAAACTGTTTTTT.

The chain is built from TRBV7-8 and TRBJ2-1; 10 bases match TRBD2. The CDR3 spans 15 residues. CDR1 and CDR2 from the germline V gene are SGHVS and FQNEAQ. V was pared by 6 bases and J by 3 bases, with 5 bases of the junction left unmatched. The CDR3 nucleotides are TGTGCCAGCAGAAGAAGCGGGAGGGACTACAATGAGCAGTTCTTC. This translates into CASRRSGRDYNEQFF.

The chain employs TRBV2 and TRBJ2-6, with a weak D call TRBD1 (6 bases). Trimming shortened V by 0 bases and J by 3 bases, and 15 bases separated the two germline ends. CDR3 length: 18 amino acids. Per germline, CDR1 SNHLY and CDR2 FYNNEI. Here the CDR3 reads CASSEAHPGANGANVLTF. The CDR3 DNA reads as TGTGCCAGCAGTGAAGCGCATCCAGGGGCTAATGGGGCCAACGTCCTGACTTTC.

This clone was detected ten times or more. The chain couples TRBV19 to TRBJ1-1; D may be TRBD1 (6 bases). Germline V gene sequence: CDR1 LNHDA, CDR2 SQIVND (reference sequence). The CDR3 extends over 12 amino acids. V dropped 3 bases and J dropped 10 bases, with 12 bases sitting between them. Here the CDR3 reads CASSISRGGAFF. CDR3 sequence (DNA): TGTGCCAGTAGTATTAGCAGGGGAGGAGCTTTCTTT.